The subject of this entry is one TCR beta chain. Other DNA sequences of this sample code for an identical CDR3. These data originate in a study of T cell responses to AZD1222 COVID-19 vaccine. This CDR3 is 12 amino acids long. The V gene's germline CDR1 is KGHSH and CDR2 LQKENI. V dropped 0 bases and J dropped 4 bases, with 3 bases sitting between them. Repertoires were generated with immunoSEQ multiplex PCR, while TCRdb's copy carries only in-frame clones and drops some. The top ten clones hold about 5% of a sample with about 140,000 clones, roughly 92% of them seen once. J is TRBJ2-5 and V is TRBV18; no definite D call. Here the sequenced sample was peripheral blood, taken on day 0 of AZD1222 vaccination. The source is an adult in good health. CDR3 protein: CASSPPLETQYF. The DNA of the CDR3 is TGTGCCAGCTCACCACCTCTAGAGACCCAGTACTTC.